This record covers a single T cell receptor beta chain. What this receptor recognizes is not known. The input lacks base qualities; no much larger clone sits a single base away. To sequence the TCRbeta CDR3 region, genomic DNA was isolated from the sorted cells. TCRbeta CDR3 regions were sequenced using the immunoSEQ Assay. Sourced from immuneACCESS, this table was stored by TCRdb with only in-frame sequences that have V and J called. A share of the clones is absent; for the studies checked, an unresolved V gene accounts for under half, and the remainder has no known explanation. For this sample the table gives about 34,000 clones, of which 92% were detected only once. The ten largest clones represent around 4% of the sample. This entry is derived from a study of OX40 agonist ivuxolimab in advanced cancers. In the study overall: Ivuxolimab was an agonistic, fully human IgG2 monoclonal antibody directed against OX40 (CD134), a costimulatory receptor. Intravenous ivuxolimab was administered to patients every 2 weeks at six dose levels: 0.01, 0.1, 0.3, 1.5, 3 and 10 mg/kg. Of the roughly 51 patients in dose escalation, about 20 had hepatocellular carcinoma, about 15 had melanoma, 9 had renal cell carcinoma and 9 had head and neck cancer. In the dose-escalation cohort, approximately 82% of patients were male, and the mean age was around 60 years, with a range of roughly 20 to 85. Prior anti-PD-1, anti-PD-L1 or anti-CTLA-4 therapy was permitted, and approximately 41% of dose-escalation patients had received checkpoint inhibitors. Partial responses occurred in three dose-escalation patients, of whom one had hepatocellular carcinoma and two had cutaneous melanoma. Peripheral TCRbeta sequencing was intended to test whether TCR sequence diversity was altered and clonal T-cell expansion was caused by ivuxolimab. The paper covers the monotherapy dose-escalation part of the phase I ivuxolimab trial, which included N ≈ 54 patients. The research as a whole found: Low levels of normalized T-cell clonal expansion were also seen in some nonresponding patients. Clonal expansion of both CD4+ and CD8+ blood T cells was observed from baseline to week 6 at doses 0.1 to 3.0 mg/kg. In the 0.1-3.0 mg/kg groups, partial responders were among the patients with the lowest normalized peripheral clonal expansion, particularly in CD8+ T cells. Which antigens the clonally expanded peripheral T cells were specific for was not determined. After ivuxolimab, more expanded clones were found on average in CD8+ T cells than in CD4+ T cells.

The junction carries 13 bases between V and J, which are trimmed by 3 bases and 5 bases respectively. Based on the germline V gene, the CDR1 and CDR2 sequences are ENHRY and SYGVKD. Measured from the cysteine to the phenylalanine, the CDR3 is 15 residues long. Of all the DNA, just the CDR3 is kept, 45 bases in frame from base 1. Patients with a history of autoimmune disease or receiving systemic immunosuppression were excluded from the trial. Peripheral blood for TCR sequencing was drawn from every dose cohort at baseline, at cycle 4 day 1 and at cycle 7 day 1. The samples were taken from a phase I, first-in-human, multicenter, open-label dose-escalation trial of ivuxolimab. Adults with locally advanced or metastatic head and neck squamous cell, hepatocellular, melanoma or renal cell carcinoma were enrolled in the trial. Before TCR sequencing, CD4+ T cells and CD8+ T cells from peripheral blood were sorted into separate populations.

The TCR comes from an adult with an advanced solid tumor such as melanoma, head and neck, liver or kidney cancer. This sample comprised CD4+ or CD8+ T cells sorted from blood, obtained in a trial of the OX40 agonist ivuxolimab. The chain is encoded by TRBV10-3 joined to TRBJ2-2; perhaps TRBD1 is the D gene, with 5 bases matching. In nucleotide form, the sequence is TGTGCCATCAGTGACCCTACAGGACCGACCGGGGAGCTGTTTTTT. This translates into CAISDPTGPTGELFF.